This is a list of T cell receptor beta chains from one sample in a study of blood T cells in healthy people across ages. TCRdb ran MiXCR on the 5' RACE reads and lists one entry per CDR3 protein. This table holds hundreds of thousands of distinct CDR3 sequences, under 65% found once. The sample taken for sequencing was blood. Every receptor here comes from a woman of 80 years or more in good health. Both conserved end residues are part of each CDR3.

TRBV11-2	TRBJ1-1	CASSPLSALNTEAFF
TRBV20-1	TRBJ1-2	CSATRQSRGYTF
TRBV29-1	TRBJ2-1	CSVEGGDRVKDDEQFF
TRBV15	TRBJ1-5	CATSSGTAWQPQHF
TRBV2	-	CASSEFGLVVDEQYF
TRBV2	TRBJ1-2	CAGLGQGNYGYTF
TRBV27	TRBJ2-1	CASSTRLANNEQFF
TRBV10-3	TRBJ2-3	CAISELGTGLAGLDTQYF
TRBV20-1	TRBJ2-5	CSARAPEETQYF
TRBV5-1	TRBJ2-7	CASSYAGPRGEYYEQYF
TRBV20-1	TRBJ2-5	CSAVGRETQYF
TRBV7-2	TRBJ2-1	CASSFDRGRENEQFF
TRBV7-2	TRBJ2-1	CASSLWTSSNEQFF
TRBV6-5	TRBJ1-3	CASSYSRDAGNTIYF
TRBV18	TRBJ2-1	CASSPSGSVDEQFF
TRBV30	TRBJ1-1	CAWTDSRGFAFF
TRBV12-5	TRBJ2-2	CASGEQGNGELFF
TRBV4-1	TRBJ2-7	CASSQEVPPDRESYEQYF
TRBV3-1	-	CASSLSRTSSDEQFF
TRBV7-2	TRBJ2-5	CASSLGTSIESQYF